Listed below are T cell receptor beta chains from one sample, sequenced in a study of regulatory T cells in long-lasting Graves disease. TCRdb re-called the multiplex PCR reads through MiXCR, storing one row per CDR3 protein. The sample records around 250,000 distinct CDR3 sequences, 20% to 25% being singletons. The specimen comprised peripheral blood mononuclear cells (PBMCs), sampled at new diagnosis, from a patient treated with antithyroid drugs. These receptor sequences come from a female donor with Graves disease. The CDR3 runs from the conserved cysteine through the conserved F or W. D genes are given only for firm matches. Expanded clones are given a class, and other clones once, few, many or no size at all.

- | TRBJ2-7 | - | TRBV10-2 | 12 | CASTKDGYEQYF | TGCGCCAGCACTAAGGACGGCTACGAGCAGTACTTC
many | TRBJ2-1 | TRBD1 | TRBV20-1 | 15 | CSARETGVGGHEQFF | TGCAGTGCTAGAGAGACAGGGGTTGGGGGGCATGAGCAGTTCTTC
many | TRBJ2-7 | - | TRBV29-1 | 13 | CSVAEQADYEQYF | TGCAGCGTTGCTGAACAGGCAGACTACGAGCAGTACTTC
- | TRBJ1-2 | TRBD1 | TRBV7-4 | 18 | CASRPDVGQGADFYGYTF | TGTGCCAGCAGACCAGACGTGGGACAGGGGGCCGACTTCTATGGCTACACCTTC
many | TRBJ1-6 | - | TRBV20-1 | 15 | CSARDRLTGNSPLHF | TGCAGTGCTAGAGATCGGTTGACGGGCAATTCACCCCTCCACTTT
many | TRBJ2-1 | TRBD2 | TRBV11-2 | 17 | CASSPYSGRGSYNEQFF | TGTGCCAGCAGCCCCTATAGCGGGAGAGGTTCCTACAATGAGCAGTTCTTC
many | TRBJ2-7 | - | TRBV7-2 | 14 | CASSTYSGTPREYF | TGTGCCAGCAGCACCTACTCCGGGACACCGAGGGAGTACTTC
many | TRBJ2-5 | - | TRBV27 | 13 | CASSLRRIETQYF | TGTGCCAGCAGCCTCCGGAGGATTGAGACCCAGTACTTC
many | TRBJ2-5 | TRBD1 | TRBV5-4 | 14 | CASSLDDREETQYF | TGTGCCAGCAGCTTGGACGACAGGGAAGAGACCCAGTACTTC
many | TRBJ2-7 | TRBD1 | TRBV6-1 | 13 | CASGGQGKREQYF | TGTGCCAGCGGGGGACAGGGAAAACGCGAGCAGTACTTC
few | TRBJ1-4 | TRBD1 | TRBV11-2 | 14 | CASSPTTGNEKLFF | TGTGCCAGCAGCCCCACGACAGGGAATGAAAAACTGTTTTTT
many | TRBJ1-2 | TRBD1 | TRBV6-1 | 17 | CASSERRADRGGYGYTF | TGTGCCAGCAGTGAACGGAGGGCAGACAGGGGAGGCTATGGCTACACCTTC